This T cell receptor (beta chain) was identified during a study of CD8+ T cells in alopecia areata. In each case, RNA was isolated and then reverse transcribed into cDNA as the sequencing template. Assay used: immunoSEQ multiplex PCR; TCRdb lists only in-frame clones, some missing. The table has almost 35,000 clones, 55% seen once. This clone was observed a few times. Its antigen remains unknown. The CDR3 spans 12 residues. The V gene lost 5 bases and the J gene lost 6 bases, with 10 bases spanning the gap. Germline V CDR1 and CDR2: LNHDA, SQIVND (reference sequence). Broader study findings: Relative to normal scalp, lesional scalp, especially alopecia totalis/universalis, showed higher clonality.

The chain carries TRBV19 and TRBJ1-1; a possible D gene is TRBD1 (6 bases). The sequence was collected from a human donor with alopecia areata. Sequences were obtained from NKG2D-high CD8+ T cells sorted from blood. The CDR3 loop is CASSPGVSEAFF. DNA of the CDR3: TGTGCCAGTAGTCCAGGGGTTTCTGAAGCTTTCTTT.